Listed here is a single TCR beta chain. Its cognate antigen is unknown. Treatment-naive patients with stable or active relapsing-remitting disease served as multiple sclerosis controls. Random hexamers were used to reverse transcribe 0.5 to 1 ug of RNA. The method of amplification for TCR beta CDR3 was immunoSEQ multiplex PCR, covering 54 Vbeta and 13 Jbeta. In TCRdb, the immunoSEQ multiplex PCR reads were re-called with MiXCR into one record per CDR3 protein. This sample yields some 150,000 distinct CDR3 sequences, of which over 95% are seen a single time; over 0.12% belongs to the top ten. The ends lost 4 bases at V and 7 bases at J; junction bases unmatched: 8. Germline-derived CDR1 and CDR2 are KGHDR and SFDVKD. The CDR3 has 14 amino acids. The data derive from a study of CD8 T cells in Susac syndrome. General study points: Individuals included in the TCR sequencing and HLA analysis were acknowledged by the study to be relatively few in number.

The TCR comes from a human donor with multiple sclerosis. This sequence joins TRBV24-1 and TRBJ1-2; 7 bases map to TRBD1. Sequencing was carried out using CD8+ T cells from PBMCs. Here the CDR3 reads CATSDDRQGGGYTF. DNA of the CDR3: TGTGCCACCAGTGACGACCGACAGGGCGGTGGCTACACCTTC.